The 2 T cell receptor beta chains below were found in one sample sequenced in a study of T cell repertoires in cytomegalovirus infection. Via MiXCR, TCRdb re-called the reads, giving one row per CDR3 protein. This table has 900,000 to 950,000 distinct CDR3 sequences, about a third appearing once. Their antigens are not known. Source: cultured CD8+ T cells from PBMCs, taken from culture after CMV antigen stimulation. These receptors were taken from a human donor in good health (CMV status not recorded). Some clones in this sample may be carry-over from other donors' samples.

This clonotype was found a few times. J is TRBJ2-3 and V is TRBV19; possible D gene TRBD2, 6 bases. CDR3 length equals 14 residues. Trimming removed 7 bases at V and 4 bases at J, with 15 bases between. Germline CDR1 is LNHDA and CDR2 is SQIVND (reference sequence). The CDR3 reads CASKVGGFSDTQYF. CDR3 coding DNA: TGTGCCAGTAAGGTTGGAGGGTTTTCAGATACGCAGTATTTT.

The CDR3: CASSYPDRGKLFF. The DNA of the CDR3 is TGTGCCAGCAGTTACCCTGACAGGGGCAAGCTGTTTTTT. The rearrangement joins TRBV6-5 to TRBJ1-4, with 8 positions matching TRBD1. The CDR3 sequence is 13 residues long. J gave up 14 bases and V 2 bases, and 7 bases lay outside the gene matches. CDR1 MNHEY and CDR2 SVGAGI come from the germline V gene.